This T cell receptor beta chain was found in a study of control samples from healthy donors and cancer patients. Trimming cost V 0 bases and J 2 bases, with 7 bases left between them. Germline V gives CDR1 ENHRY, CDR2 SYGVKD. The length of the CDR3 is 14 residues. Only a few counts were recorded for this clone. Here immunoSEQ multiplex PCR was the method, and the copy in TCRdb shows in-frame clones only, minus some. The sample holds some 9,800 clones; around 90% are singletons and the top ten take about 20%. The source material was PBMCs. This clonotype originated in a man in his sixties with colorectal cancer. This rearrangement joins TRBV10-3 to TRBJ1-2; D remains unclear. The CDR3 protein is CAISESGLNYGYTF. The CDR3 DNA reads TGTGCCATCAGTGAGTCCGGGCTAAACTATGGCTACACCTTC.